The 18 T cell receptor beta chains given below trace back to one sample, sequenced in a study of blood T cell repertoires in COVID-19. Clones were read by immunoSEQ multiplex PCR, and TCRdb kept only the in-frame ones, dropping some. The sample yields tens of thousands of clones, roughly 80% seen once. Input material: peripheral blood. Receptors originate from a woman of 80 years or more with active or convalescent COVID-19.

The chain carries TRBV19 and TRBJ2-1; the match to TRBD1 covers 9 bases. There are 14 residues in the CDR3. CDR1 is LNHDA, CDR2 SQIVND, per germline (reference sequence). V shed 8 bases, J shed 7 bases, and the junction held 9 bases outside the gene matches. The CDR3 sequence is CASVRQGVGNEQFF. In DNA form, the CDR3 reads TGTGCCAGTGTACGACAGGGGGTAGGAAATGAGCAGTTCTTC.

This chain links TRBV6-2 or TRBV6-3 with TRBJ2-7; 9 bases agree with TRBD1. The CDR3 contains 17 residues. The V segment lost 2 bases and the J segment 1 base; nucleotides outside the gene matches: 9. The germline V gene has CDR1 MNHEY and CDR2 SVGEGT. The CDR3 is CASSYAPGQGHSYEQYF. The CDR3 DNA sequence: TGTGCCAGCAGTTACGCTCCGGGACAGGGACATTCCTACGAGCAGTACTTC.

The rearrangement joins TRBV19 to TRBJ1-1; perhaps TRBD1 as D (5 bases). Deletions cut 9 bases from V and 5 bases from J, with 10 bases between. Germline loops: CDR1 LNHDA, CDR2 SQIVND (reference sequence). This CDR3 has 11 amino acids. CDR3 sequence (DNA): TGTGCCAGCGGGGGAAGGACTGAAGCTTTCTTT. This encodes CASGGRTEAFF.

The V call is TRBV28, the J call TRBJ2-3; TRBD2 matches at 10 bases. CDR3 size: 17 residues. Germline V gene lookup returns CDR1 MDHEN and CDR2 SYDVKM. Germline trimming cut 6 bases from V and 2 bases from J; bases unmatched to any gene: 11. CDR3 bases: TGTGCCAGCAGCTTAAGGGCTAGCGGGAGTCTCACAGATACGCAGTATTTT. Encoded protein: CASSLRASGSLTDTQYF.

The chain is built from TRBV27 and TRBJ1-5, with D possibly being TRBD1 (6 bases). The CDR3 extends over 15 amino acids. V was clipped by 5 bases and J by 4 bases, with 15 bases between them. Germline V gene sequence: CDR1 MNHEY, CDR2 SMNVEV (reference sequence). The chain's CDR3 is CASSALGTPNQPQHF. The CDR3 DNA is TGTGCCAGCAGTGCGTTAGGGACACCTAATCAGCCCCAGCATTTT.

The rearrangement uses TRBV2 and TRBJ1-2, with 8 positions matching TRBD1. Germline CDR1 SNHLY, CDR2 FYNNEI. Unmatched junction bases numbered 10, after V lost 6 bases and J lost 4 bases. The CDR3 has 15 residues. The CDR3 loop is CASRAARGLGYGYTF. DNA of the CDR3: TGTGCCAGCAGGGCGGCCAGGGGGCTCGGCTATGGCTACACCTTC.

With regard to this clone: At one end the junction does not follow the germline gene, possibly because of a read error. The chain has TRBV12-3 or TRBV12-4 and TRBJ1-6; no clear D gene. CDR3 length: 10 residues. The CDR3 bases are TGTGCCAGATTGAGGTTGTTTCAAGACTTT. This sequence encodes CARLRLFQDF.

This chain joins TRBV5-1 and TRBJ1-6, with D tentatively TRBD1 (5 bases). Germline-derived CDR1 and CDR2 are SGHRS and YFSETQ. The CDR3 runs to 15 residues. The ends were cut back, 0 bases at V and 6 bases at J, with 10 bases in the middle. The CDR3 reads CASSLGQSTNSPLHF. CDR3 DNA: TGCGCCAGCAGCTTGGGACAGTCCACTAATTCACCCCTCCACTTT.

V usage is TRBV5-4 and J usage is TRBJ2-3, with 8 bases lining up with TRBD1. There are 15 residues in the CDR3. Unmatched junction bases numbered 9, after V lost 4 bases and J lost 5 bases. Per the germline V gene, CDR1 is SGHNT and CDR2 is YYREEE (reference sequence). CDR3 coding DNA: TGTGCCAGCAGCCACCCGCAGGGGGCAGTAGATACGCAGTATTTT. Protein sequence: CASSHPQGAVDTQYF.

The chain uses TRBV4-1 and TRBJ2-1, with D unclear. Germline V lookup: CDR1 MGHRA, CDR2 YSYEKL. CDR3 length: 11 residues. V lost 1 base and J 8 bases, leaving 3 bases between the germline ends. CDR3 protein: CASSQAYEQFF. The CDR3 region has the DNA TGCGCCAGCAGCCAAGCGTATGAGCAGTTCTTC.

The V and J genes are TRBV18 and TRBJ2-7; 8 nucleotides align to TRBD1. The ends lost 3 bases at V and 5 bases at J; junction bases unmatched: 15. From germline, CDR1 is KGHSH and CDR2 LQKENI. This CDR3 has 17 residues. The CDR3 nucleotides are TGTGCCAGCTCACCCCGGATGGCAGGGGGCTATAGAAACGAGCAGTACTTC. Translating gives CASSPRMAGGYRNEQYF.

V is TRBV7-9 and J is TRBJ1-1; TRBD1 aligns across 7 bases. The trim removed 5 bases at V and 3 bases at J, leaving 9 bases unmatched. Germline CDR1 and CDR2: SEHNR and FQNEAQ (reference sequence). The CDR3 consists of 15 residues. CDR3 in DNA: TGTGCCAGCAGCCCAATGGGACAGATAGACACTGAAGCTTTCTTT. Translation: CASSPMGQIDTEAFF.

This chain joins TRBV7-2 and TRBJ2-3; D call uncertain. In germline, CDR1 is SGHTA, CDR2 FQGNSA. This CDR3 comprises 13 residues. Between the trimmed V and J ends, which lost 0 bases and 5 bases, there was a span of 6 bases. CDR3 sequence: CASSLARLDTQYF. The CDR3 bases are TGTGCCAGCAGCTTAGCGAGGTTAGATACGCAGTATTTT.

This clone was found once. This chain links TRBV28 with TRBJ1-3; possible D gene TRBD1, 6 bases. The CDR3 runs 17 residues. Looked up from germline, CDR1 is MDHEN and CDR2 is SYDVKM. Deletions cut 2 bases from V and 2 bases from J, with 16 bases between. CDR3 amino acids: CASSLGVIGGPGNTIYF. The DNA for the CDR3 is TGTGCCAGCAGTTTAGGCGTGATAGGGGGACCTGGAAACACCATATATTTT.

This rearrangement joins TRBV2 to TRBJ1-1, with TRBD1 matching 10 bases. V lost 7 bases to trimming and J lost 10 bases; unmatched junction nucleotides: 12. The CDR3 sequence is 14 residues long. The germline gives CDR1 SNHLY, CDR2 FYNNEI. The CDR3: CASTEEGQGYGAFF. CDR3 DNA sequence: TGTGCCAGCACTGAGGAGGGACAGGGGTATGGAGCTTTCTTT.

This clone was seen only a few times. The rearrangement joins TRBV24-1 to TRBJ2-1; TRBD2 agrees at 10 bases. CDR3 length: 20 amino acids. CDR1 and CDR2 (germline): KGHDR, SFDVKD. The V and J ends lost 3 bases and 5 bases, in that order; junction bases with no gene match: 18. This chain's CDR3 is CATSDNRWFASGSRDNEQFF. The CDR3 coding sequence is TGTGCCACCAGTGATAATCGGTGGTTTGCTAGCGGGAGTAGGGACAATGAGCAGTTCTTC.

This clone was detected only once. The chain recombines TRBV29-1 with TRBJ2-6, with TRBD2 as a possible D gene (5 bases). Germline-derived CDR1 and CDR2 are SQVTM and ANQGSEA. V shed 3 bases and J shed 0 bases, with 6 bases lying between them. CDR3 size: 14 residues. DNA of the CDR3: TGCAGCGTTGATGAGGGCTCTGGGGCCAACGTCCTGACTTTC. As protein: CSVDEGSGANVLTF.

The rearrangement uses TRBV19 and TRBJ2-1; 13 nucleotides line up with TRBD2. CDR1 and CDR2 from the germline V gene are LNHDA and SQIVND (reference sequence). After removal of 5 bases from V and 6 bases from J, the junction contained 4 bases not matched to a gene. The CDR3 covers 15 residues. As DNA, the CDR3 is TGTGCCAGTAGTTTAACTAGCGGGAGGGTCAATGAGCAGTTCTTC. The encoded protein is CASSLTSGRVNEQFF.